Each of the 13 T cell receptor beta chains below was sequenced from the same sample in a study of cytomegalovirus exposure and HLA in healthy donors. PCR used 60 Vbeta primers and 13 Jbeta primers. The assay was immunoSEQ multiplex PCR, and TCRdb's table has in-frame clones only and misses some. Here the sample spans roughly 200,000 clones, roughly three quarters being singletons. What was sequenced was PBMCs. These receptor sequences come from a male donor in good health and CMV-seronegative.

The rearrangement uses TRBV11-3 and TRBJ1-3; 9 bases match TRBD1. CDR1 SGHNT and CDR2 YENEEA come from the germline V gene. The CDR3 totals 16 residues. J was trimmed by 0 bases and V by 5 bases; bases with no gene match: 5. DNA of the CDR3: TGTGCCAGCAGCGCGGGACAGGGACTCTCTGGAAACACCATATATTTT. This encodes CASSAGQGLSGNTIYF.

This chain joins TRBV30 and TRBJ1-5, with D maybe TRBD1 (5 bases). The germline CDR1 and CDR2 sequences are GTSNPN and SVGIG (reference sequence). V lost 5 bases and J 10 bases, leaving 21 bases between the germline ends. This CDR3 has 14 residues. CDR3 coding DNA: TGTGCCTGGGGGGGACTGGAGAAAAGGATACCCCAGCATTTT. This sequence encodes CAWGGLEKRIPQHF.

This chain uses TRBV6-4 with TRBJ2-3; 10 bases line up with TRBD2. With V trimmed by 5 bases and J by 3 bases, 5 bases remained unmatched. Looked up from germline, CDR1 is MRHNA and CDR2 is SNTAGT. The CDR3 totals 15 residues. As DNA, the CDR3 is TGTGCCAGCAGTTTGGGGACTAGCGTAACAGATACGCAGTATTTT. Translation gives CASSLGTSVTDTQYF.

The chain joins TRBV6-6 to TRBJ2-3, with 7 bases aligning to TRBD2. Germline values: CDR1 MNHNY, CDR2 SVGAGI (reference sequence). Trimming took 4 bases from V and 2 from J; bases not matched to a gene: 6. The CDR3 has 15 residues. CDR3 in DNA: TGTGCCAGCAGTTGGGCTAGCGGATTCACAGATACGCAGTATTTT. Translated, it gives CASSWASGFTDTQYF.

This clone showed up just a few times. The J gene is TRBJ2-3, the V gene TRBV18; 10 bases map to TRBD2. With V trimmed by 0 bases and J by 8 bases, 11 bases remained unmatched. The CDR3 spans 17 residues. The germline CDR1 and CDR2 sequences are KGHSH and LQKENI. The CDR3 nucleotides read TGTGCCAGCTCACCACCGTCCTTAGCGGGAGGAGGAGGTACGCAGTATTTT. Translating gives CASSPPSLAGGGGTQYF. The full variable domain, its missing parts supplied by reference TRBV18 and TRBJ2-3, is NAGVMQNPRHLVRRRGQEARLRCSPMKGHSHVYWYRQLPEEGLKFMVYLQKENIIDESGMPKERFSAEFPKEGPSILRIQQVVRGDSAAYFCASSPPSLAGGGGTQYFGPGTRLTVL.

This chain connects TRBV6-1 to TRBJ1-1; D gene ambiguous. Germline V CDR1 and CDR2: MNHNS, SASEGT. This CDR3 region has 11 residues. Trimming removed 7 bases at V and 1 base at J, with 4 bases between. The CDR3 DNA is TGTGCCAGCACGAGGAACACTGAAGCTTTCTTT. Residues: CASTRNTEAFF.

A few counts support this clone. The rearrangement links TRBV9 to TRBJ1-3, with D perhaps matching TRBD1 (6 bases). The CDR3 extends over 17 amino acids. Germline values: CDR1 SGDLS, CDR2 YYNGEE. V lost 0 bases and J lost 0, with 13 bases in between. The CDR3 is CASSVGLGASSGNTIYF. Written as DNA, the CDR3 is TGTGCCAGCAGCGTAGGGCTGGGGGCAAGCTCTGGAAACACCATATATTTT.

The V call is TRBV19, the J call TRBJ2-6; 10 bases fit TRBD1. Germline V gene lookup returns CDR1 LNHDA and CDR2 SQIVND (reference sequence). The CDR3 spans 18 residues. V dropped 3 bases and J dropped 0; count of bases not matched to a gene: 5. DNA of the CDR3: TGTGCCAGTAGTATTTTGGGGACAGGGGCCTCTGGGGCCAACGTCCTGACTTTC. This encodes CASSILGTGASGANVLTF.

V is TRBV6-5 and J is TRBJ1-1; the D gene is possibly TRBD1 (6 bases). The V and J ends lost 6 bases and 0 bases respectively, with 11 bases between them. Per the germline V gene, CDR1 is MNHEY and CDR2 is SVGAGI. CDR3 length: 14 amino acids. The chain's CDR3 is CASSRQAMNTEAFF. In DNA, the CDR3 is TGTGCCAGCAGCCGACAGGCTATGAACACTGAAGCTTTCTTT.

This chain uses TRBV19 with TRBJ1-2; D may be TRBD1 (6 bases). Germline values: CDR1 LNHDA, CDR2 SQIVND (reference sequence). There are 14 residues in the CDR3. Between the trimmed V and J ends, which lost 2 bases and 2 bases, there was a span of 9 bases. Written as DNA, the CDR3 is TGTGCCAGTAGTATAATACAGGGCAACTATGGCTACACCTTC. Amino acid sequence: CASSIIQGNYGYTF.

This clone was seen more than once but under ten times. This chain connects TRBV11-2 to TRBJ2-7, with a tentative D call TRBD1 (7 bases). Per germline, CDR1 SGHAT and CDR2 FQNNGV. V gave up 5 bases and J gave up 0 bases, with 14 bases separating them. The CDR3 sequence is 15 residues long. The CDR3 nucleotides are TGTGCCAGCAGCGCGGGACAGATCCCCTCCTACGAGCAGTACTTC. This gives the protein CASSAGQIPSYEQYF.

The table lists this clone with a count of one. This chain connects TRBV30 to TRBJ1-6; D uncertain. CDR1 and CDR2 from the germline V gene are GTSNPN and SVGIG (reference sequence). The CDR3 sequence is 16 residues long. V was shortened by 2 bases and J by 0 bases, with 11 bases between the two germline ends. Here the CDR3 reads CAWSQLASSYNSPLHF. As DNA, the CDR3 is TGTGCCTGGAGTCAACTCGCGAGCTCCTATAATTCACCCCTCCACTTT.

The V gene is TRBV6-5, the J gene TRBJ2-5; D is unclear. The length of the CDR3 is 12 residues. CDR1 and CDR2 from the germline V gene are MNHEY and SVGAGI. V lost 8 bases, J lost 3 bases, and 10 bases lay in between. The CDR3 DNA sequence: TGTGCCAGCGGGTACAGAAAAGAGACCCAGTACTTC. Protein product: CASGYRKETQYF.